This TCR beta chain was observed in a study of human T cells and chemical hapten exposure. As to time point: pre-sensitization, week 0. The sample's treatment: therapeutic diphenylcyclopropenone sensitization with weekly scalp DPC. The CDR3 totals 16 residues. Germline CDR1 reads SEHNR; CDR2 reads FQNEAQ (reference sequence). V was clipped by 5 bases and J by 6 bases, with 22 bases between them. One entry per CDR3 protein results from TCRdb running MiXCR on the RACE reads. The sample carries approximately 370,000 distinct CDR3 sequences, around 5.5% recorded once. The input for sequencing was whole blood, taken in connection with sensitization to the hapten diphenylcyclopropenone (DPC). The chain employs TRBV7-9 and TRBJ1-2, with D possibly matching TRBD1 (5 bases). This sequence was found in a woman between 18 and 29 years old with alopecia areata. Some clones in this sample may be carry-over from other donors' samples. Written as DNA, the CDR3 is TGTGCCAGCAGCCCGCTAAAGGGACGGTTAGAGGATGGCTACACCTTC. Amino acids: CASSPLKGRLEDGYTF. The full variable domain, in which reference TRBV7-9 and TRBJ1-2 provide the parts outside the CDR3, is DTGVSQNPRHKITKRGQNVTFRCDPISEHNRLYWYRQTLGQGPEFLTYFQNEAQLEKSRLLSDRFSAERPKGSFSTLEIQRTEQGDSAMYLCASSPLKGRLEDGYTFGSGTRLTVV.